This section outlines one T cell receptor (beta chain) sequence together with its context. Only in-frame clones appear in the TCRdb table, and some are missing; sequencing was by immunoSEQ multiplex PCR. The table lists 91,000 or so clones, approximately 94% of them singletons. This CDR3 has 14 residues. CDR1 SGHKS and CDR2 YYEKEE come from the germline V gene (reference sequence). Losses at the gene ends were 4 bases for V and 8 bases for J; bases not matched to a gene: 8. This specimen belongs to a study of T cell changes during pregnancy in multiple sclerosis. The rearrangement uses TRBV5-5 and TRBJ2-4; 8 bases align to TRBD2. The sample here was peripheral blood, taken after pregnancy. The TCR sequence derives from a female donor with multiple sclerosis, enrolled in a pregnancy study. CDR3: CASSRGGGGDIQYF. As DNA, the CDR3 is TGTGCCAGCAGCCGGGGGGGCGGTGGAGACATTCAGTACTTC.